The clone carrying this T cell receptor (beta chain) was seen a handful of times. This sample is part of a study of early T cells in non-severe SARS-CoV-2 infection. The wider study: Sequencing used unsorted whole-blood bulk RNA, so chains lack pairing.

Germline V gene data show CDR1 as MNHEY and CDR2 as SVGAGI. The CDR3 runs to 13 residues. V lost 10 bases and J lost 3, with 16 bases in between. Individual cDNA molecules received unique molecular identifiers during library preparation. Each CDR3 protein is one row after TCRdb ran MiXCR on the 5' RACE reads. The repertoire holds 60,000 to 75,000 distinct CDR3 sequences, approximately 12% seen once, with 4% to 5.5% in the top ten. Sample: whole blood. The chain is built from TRBV6-5 and TRBJ2-7; TRBD1 might be the D (5 bases). The receptor comes from an adult who was a healthcare worker with PCR-confirmed SARS-CoV-2 infection or an uninfected control (not recorded which). The CDR3 DNA sequence: TGTGCCACCCGCACGGGCAGGGACTACGAGCAGTACTTC. Protein product: CATRTGRDYEQYF.